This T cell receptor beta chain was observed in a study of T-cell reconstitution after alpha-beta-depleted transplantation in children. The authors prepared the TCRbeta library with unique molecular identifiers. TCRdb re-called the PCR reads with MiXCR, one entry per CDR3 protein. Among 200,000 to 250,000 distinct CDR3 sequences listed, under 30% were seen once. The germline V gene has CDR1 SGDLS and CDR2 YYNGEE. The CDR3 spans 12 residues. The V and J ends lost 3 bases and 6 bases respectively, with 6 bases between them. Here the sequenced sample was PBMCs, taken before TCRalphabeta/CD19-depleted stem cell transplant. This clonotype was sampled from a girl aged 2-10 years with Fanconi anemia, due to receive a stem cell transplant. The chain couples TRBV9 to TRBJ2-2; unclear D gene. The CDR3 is CASSASPGELFF. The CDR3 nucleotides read TGTGCCAGCAGCGCCTCTCCCGGGGAGCTGTTTTTT.